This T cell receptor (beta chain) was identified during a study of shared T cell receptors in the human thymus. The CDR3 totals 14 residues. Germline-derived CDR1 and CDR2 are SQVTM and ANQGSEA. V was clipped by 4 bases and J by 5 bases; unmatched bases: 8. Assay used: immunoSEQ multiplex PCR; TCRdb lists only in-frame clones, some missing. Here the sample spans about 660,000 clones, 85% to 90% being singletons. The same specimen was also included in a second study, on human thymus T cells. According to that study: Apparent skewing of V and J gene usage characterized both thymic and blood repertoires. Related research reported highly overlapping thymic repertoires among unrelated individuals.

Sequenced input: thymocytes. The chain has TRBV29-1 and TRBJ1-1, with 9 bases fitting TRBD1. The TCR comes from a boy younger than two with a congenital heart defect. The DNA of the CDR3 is TGCAGCGTTGGAGGACAGGGGCGGCGGACTGAAGCTTTCTTT. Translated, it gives CSVGGQGRRTEAFF.